Described below is a single T cell receptor beta chain sequence and its context. The data are from a study of cytomegalovirus exposure and HLA in healthy donors. The CDR3 covers 17 residues. Per the germline V gene, CDR1 is SGHTA and CDR2 is FQGNSA. The V gene lost 2 bases and the J gene lost 9 bases, with 25 bases spanning the gap. Primers included in the PCR were 60 Vbeta and 13 Jbeta primers. TCRdb's copy holds only in-frame clones and misses some; the assay was immunoSEQ multiplex PCR. Seen here are fewer than 150,000 clones, 77% observed once, and the top ten hold under 5.5%. Each donor's status was that of a healthy bone marrow donor.

This rearrangement joins TRBV7-2 to TRBJ2-5, with unresolved D. The sequence derives from a woman aged 50 to 60 in good health and CMV-seronegative. Sequencing used PBMCs. The CDR3 is CASSLIASVLRFSPQYF. As DNA, the CDR3 is TGTGCCAGCAGCTTAATTGCGAGTGTGTTGCGTTTTAGCCCCCAGTACTTC.